The 5 T cell receptor beta chains below were found in one sample sequenced in a study of blood T cell repertoires in COVID-19. The repertoire was sequenced with immunoSEQ multiplex PCR; TCRdb's copy has only in-frame clones and lacks some. Here the sample spans approximately 40,000 clones, about 88% being singletons. Sequencing was done on a sample of peripheral blood. All receptors derive from a human donor in a cohort sampled during active COVID-19.

The rearrangement links TRBV7-9 to TRBJ2-3, with 9 positions matching TRBD2. J was trimmed by 4 bases and V by 1 base; bases with no gene match: 6. The CDR3 is 16 residues long. Per the germline V gene, CDR1 is SEHNR and CDR2 is FQNEAQ (reference sequence). CDR3 protein: CASSLGISGGADTQYF. For the CDR3, the DNA is TGTGCCAGCAGCTTAGGGATTAGCGGGGGCGCAGATACGCAGTATTTT.

The J gene is TRBJ1-2, the V gene TRBV28, with TRBD1 identical over 10 bases. Trimming at V came to 6 bases and at J to 4 bases, leaving 11 bases not matched to a gene. The CDR3 sequence is 16 residues long. The germline CDR1 and CDR2 sequences are MDHEN and SYDVKM. CDR3: CASSGTGVGGGYGYTF. In DNA, the CDR3 is TGTGCCAGCAGCGGGACAGGGGTAGGGGGGGGCTATGGCTACACCTTC.

J is TRBJ2-7 and V is TRBV15; D ambiguous. Germline CDR1 and CDR2: LNHNV and YYDKDF (reference sequence). The CDR3 totals 14 residues. Trimming removed 0 bases from V and 0 bases from J, with 6 bases in between. The CDR3 reads CATSRDRISYEQYF. CDR3 nucleotide sequence: TGTGCCACCAGCAGAGACAGGATCTCCTACGAGCAGTACTTC.

This clone appeared a few times. The chain combines TRBV13 with TRBJ2-1; 8 nucleotides align to TRBD2. There are 15 residues in the CDR3. V shed 6 bases, J shed 7 bases, and the junction held 11 bases outside the gene matches. Germline values: CDR1 PRHDT, CDR2 FYEKMQ (reference sequence). CDR3 sequence (DNA): TGTGCCAGCAGAGTACGGGGGGGCCTTTTTAATGAGCAGTTCTTC. Translating it yields CASRVRGGLFNEQFF.

V usage is TRBV21-1 and J usage is TRBJ2-7; the table names TRBD1, a call not compared with the DNA. TRBV21-1 is tagged as a pseudogene. The CDR3 sequence is 16 residues long. CDR3 loop: CASSKLGQGCCYEQYF. The DNA of the CDR3 is TGTGCCAGCAGCAAATTGGGACAGGGTTGCTGTTACGAGCAGTACTTC.